Below are 10 T cell receptor beta chains sequenced from a single sample in a study of blood T cell repertoires in COVID-19. The data were produced by immunoSEQ multiplex PCR, yet TCRdb's version contains in-frame clones alone and is incomplete. Here the sample spans about 220,000 clones, around 89% being singletons. The sequencing input was PBMCs or T cells enriched from blood (not recorded which). These receptors originate from a woman aged 30 to 39 who had recovered from COVID-19.

This chain links TRBV4-1 with TRBJ1-5; unclear D gene. V lost 0 bases and J lost 5, with 11 bases in between. The length of the CDR3 is 15 residues. The germline gives CDR1 MGHRA, CDR2 YSYEKL. CDR3 sequence: CASSQDTAVHQPQHF. The CDR3 region has the DNA TGCGCCAGCAGCCAAGATACGGCGGTACATCAGCCCCAGCATTTT.

The table lists this clone with a few counts. The CDR3 sequence: CASSLGDHTDTQYF. The DNA for the CDR3 is TGTGCCAGCAGCTTAGGAGACCACACAGATACGCAGTATTTT. The chain carries TRBV7-3 and TRBJ2-3; D is unclear. The CDR3 is 14 residues long. From germline, CDR1 is SGHTA and CDR2 FQGTGA. Trimming cost V 2 bases and J 2 bases, with 8 bases left between them.

This chain uses TRBV7-2 with TRBJ2-5, with 10 bases fitting TRBD2. The CDR3 is 18 amino acids. Germline V gene sequence: CDR1 SGHTA, CDR2 FQGNSA. The J segment lost 6 bases and the V segment lost 1 base, leaving 14 bases of the junction unmatched. In DNA form, the CDR3 reads TGTGCCAGCAGCTTAGATGCAGCGGGGGGGAACCGGTTTCAGACCCAGTACTTC. Protein: CASSLDAAGGNRFQTQYF.

The DNA for the CDR3 is TGTGCCAGCAGTCAGGGTGAAGCCTATGGCTACACCTTC. This gives the protein CASSQGEAYGYTF. V gene TRBV6-5 combines with J gene TRBJ1-2; the D gene is possibly TRBD1 (5 bases). This CDR3 region has 13 residues. The V gene's germline CDR1 is MNHEY and CDR2 SVGAGI. With 5 bases removed from V and 4 bases from J, the gap between germline ends came to 11 bases.

The rearrangement joins TRBV4-1 to TRBJ1-2, with D unclear. The V end was cut by 1 base, the J end by 6 bases, with 15 bases between. The CDR3 has 15 residues. The V gene's germline CDR1 is MGHRA and CDR2 YSYEKL. The CDR3 loop is CASSQGSRGFDGYTF. The CDR3 DNA reads TGCGCCAGCAGCCAAGGGAGCAGAGGGTTCGATGGCTACACCTTC.

CDR3 sequence reads: CASSPGPGAEAFF. The CDR3 nucleotides read TGTGCCAGCTCACCAGGCCCTGGGGCCGAAGCTTTCTTT. The rearrangement joins TRBV18 to TRBJ1-1; TRBD1 is a possible D gene (5 bases). The V and J ends lost 2 bases and 8 bases respectively, with 12 bases between them. CDR1 KGHSH and CDR2 LQKENI come from the germline V gene. This CDR3 comprises 13 residues.

The chain is built from TRBV4-2 and TRBJ1-3; a possible D gene is TRBD1 (5 bases). CDR1 is LGHNA and CDR2 is YNFKEQ in the germline V gene. V was clipped by 0 bases and J by 4 bases, with 13 bases between them. The CDR3 consists of 16 residues. CDR3 DNA sequence: TGTGCCAGCAGCCAAGATCGACTGACAGACGGAAACACCATATATTTT. Translated: CASSQDRLTDGNTIYF.

The CDR3 loop is CASSYSSDDSNQPQHF. CDR3 DNA sequence: TGTGCCAGCAGTTACTCAAGCGACGATAGCAATCAGCCCCAGCATTTT. This chain connects TRBV6-2 or TRBV6-3 to TRBJ1-5; D uncertain. The CDR3 loop spans 16 amino acids. CDR1 MNHEY and CDR2 SVGEGT come from the germline V gene. V was clipped by 0 bases and J by 0 bases, with 9 bases between them.

V usage is TRBV6-5 and J usage is TRBJ2-7; tentatively, D is TRBD1 (5 bases). The CDR3 has 12 amino acids. Trimming pared 6 bases from V and 7 bases from J, leaving 13 bases between. Germline CDR1 MNHEY, CDR2 SVGAGI. This CDR3 is CASSRTHGEQYF. The DNA of the CDR3 is TGTGCCAGCAGCAGGACACACGGGGAGCAGTACTTC.

V is TRBV4-3 and J is TRBJ1-2; D is unclear. Germline-derived CDR1 and CDR2 are LGHNA and YSLEER. CDR3 length: 15 amino acids. Trimming removed 1 base from V and 3 bases from J, with 12 bases in between. CDR3 amino acids: CASSQVPPLDYGYTF. The CDR3 DNA is TGCGCCAGCAGCCAAGTCCCCCCTCTCGACTATGGCTACACCTTC.